This entry lists 32 T cell receptor beta chains sequenced from one sample in a study of T-cell memory formation after mild COVID-19. In TCRdb, the 5' RACE reads were re-called with MiXCR into one record per CDR3 protein. The sample lists roughly 160,000 distinct CDR3 sequences, 10% to 15% occurring once. Sequencing input: PBMCs or a T cell subset sorted from them (not recorded which). These receptor sequences come from a man aged 18 to 29 who had mild COVID-19 (a few samples of this study predate the infection). Cell type and time point are not known.

This clonotype was seen a few times. A much larger clone differs by one base, so this may be a read error. The chain recombines TRBV5-6 with TRBJ1-1; 9 nucleotides line up with TRBD1. CDR3 length: 13 residues. Per germline, CDR1 SGHDT and CDR2 YYEEEE. With V trimmed by 4 bases and J by 4 bases, 2 bases remained unmatched. In nucleotides, the CDR3 is TGTGCCAGCAGCATGGACAGGGGCACTGAAGCTTTCTTT. As protein: CASSMDRGTEAFF.

Only a few counts were recorded for this clonotype. The rearrangement uses TRBV6-5 and TRBJ2-7, with 7 bases matching TRBD1. Germline V gene data show CDR1 as MNHEY and CDR2 as SVGAGI. The length of the CDR3 is 13 residues. V shed 8 bases, J shed 2 bases, and the junction held 6 bases outside the gene matches. The CDR3 coding sequence is TGTGCCAGCCCGACAGGGCAGACCTACGAGCAGTACGTC. Translating it yields CASPTGQTYEQYV.

This clonotype was seen a handful of times. CDR3 nucleotide sequence: TGTGCCACCAGTGATTTTTTCGAAGACTCGCAGTATTTT. This gives the protein CATSDFFEDSQYF. The chain employs TRBV24-1 and TRBJ2-3; no firm D call. The V end lost 1 base, the J end lost 10 bases, and 11 bases lay between the germline ends. Looked up from germline, CDR1 is KGHDR and CDR2 is SFDVKD. The CDR3 covers 13 residues.

This clonotype was seen repeatedly, ten times or more. The J gene is TRBJ2-2, the V gene TRBV7-2, with D possibly TRBD1 on 7 matching bases. The V gene lost 5 bases and the J gene lost 5 bases, with 15 bases spanning the gap. Germline V gene lookup returns CDR1 SGHTA and CDR2 FQGNSA. The CDR3 has 15 amino acids. The CDR3 nucleotides are TGTGCCAGCAGCCTGCAGGGGGGAACTACCGGGGAGCTGTTTTTT. Translating gives CASSLQGGTTGELFF.

This clonotype turned up a few times. The chain has TRBV6-2 or TRBV6-3 and TRBJ2-7, with a tentative D call TRBD2 (5 bases). The CDR3 has 15 residues. CDR1 is MNHEY and CDR2 is SVGEGT in the germline V gene. V lost 2 bases and J 7 bases, leaving 18 bases between the germline ends. CDR3 sequence (DNA): TGTGCCAGCAGTTACCGGTCGTGGGTTCGGGGAGAGCAGTACGTC. Translated: CASSYRSWVRGEQYV.

The gene calls are TRBV10-3 and TRBJ2-5, with D possibly TRBD1 on 6 matching bases. The ends were cut back, 4 bases at V and 5 bases at J, with 11 bases in the middle. The germline V gene encodes CDR1 ENHRY and CDR2 SYGVKD. This CDR3 is built from 13 residues. The CDR3 nucleotides read TGTGCCATCAGTGTACAGGGAGAGGAGACCCAGTACTTC. Its protein is CAISVQGEETQYF.

This clonotype was picked up a small number of times. The chain uses TRBV19 and TRBJ2-5; 13 bases map to TRBD2. Germline-derived CDR1 and CDR2 are LNHDA and SQIVND (reference sequence). This CDR3 is 15 amino acids long. V gave up 8 bases and J gave up 1 base; unmatched junction bases: 4. The CDR3 sequence is CASGGLAGAQETQYF. The CDR3 nucleotides read TGTGCCAGTGGAGGACTAGCGGGGGCCCAAGAGACCCAGTACTTC.

The table lists this clonotype with a few counts. The rearrangement links TRBV20-1 to TRBJ1-5; TRBD1 might be the D (5 bases). This CDR3 region has 14 residues. Germline V lookup: CDR1 DFQATT, CDR2 SNEGSKA (reference sequence). Trimming cost V 6 bases and J 1 base, with 13 bases left between them. The CDR3 loop is CSALRAGSNQPQHF. CDR3 nucleotides: TGCAGTGCCCTCCGGGCAGGGAGCAATCAGCCCCAGCATTTT.

J is TRBJ2-5 and V is TRBV12-3 or TRBV12-4; D unresolved. The CDR3 totals 14 residues. V gave up 6 bases and J gave up 1 base, with 12 bases separating them. CDR3 coding DNA: TGTGCCAGCAGCCGGTGGACCACCCAAGAGACCCAGTACTTC. Protein: CASSRWTTQETQYF.

Ten or more counts support this clonotype. The chain's CDR3 is CASTLTRNQETQYF. CDR3 nucleotides: TGTGCCAGCACCCTCACCCGAAACCAAGAGACCCAGTACTTC. The chain has TRBV7-6 and TRBJ2-5; unclear D gene. Trimming took off 7 bases at V and 0 bases at J, with 12 bases between the two ends. The germline CDR1 and CDR2 sequences are SGHVS and FNYEAQ. This CDR3 comprises 14 residues. The full variable domain, its missing parts supplied by reference TRBV7-6 and TRBJ2-5, is GAGVSQSPRYKVTKRGQDVALRCDPISGHVSLYWYRQALGQGPEFLTYFNYEAQQDKSGLPNDRFSAERPEGSISTLTIQRTEQRDSAMYRCASTLTRNQETQYFGPGTRLLVL.

The rearrangement joins TRBV5-1 to TRBJ2-1, with 8 bases that match TRBD2. Germline CDR1 and CDR2: SGHRS and YFSETQ. This CDR3 is built from 15 residues. The V and J ends lost 4 bases and 5 bases, in that order; junction bases with no gene match: 8. Written as DNA, the CDR3 is TGCGCCAGCAGCCGGAGCGGGGGCGGGGACAATGAGCAGTTCTTC. Residues: CASSRSGGGDNEQFF. Supplemented by reference TRBV5-1 and TRBJ2-1, the full variable domain reads KAGVTQTPRYLIKTRGQQVTLSCSPISGHRSVSWYQQTPGQGLQFLFEYFSETQRNKGNFPGRFSGRQFSNSRSEMNVSTLELGDSALYLCASSRSGGGDNEQFFGPGTRLTVL.

V gene TRBV6-5 combines with J gene TRBJ1-5; 8 bases agree with TRBD1. V was pared by 7 bases and J by 5 bases, with 4 bases of the junction left unmatched. Per the germline V gene, CDR1 is MNHEY and CDR2 is SVGAGI. The CDR3 extends over 13 amino acids. The CDR3 nucleotides read TGTGCCAGCAAATCGACAGGGGATCAGCCCCAGCATTTT. This codes for CASKSTGDQPQHF.

This clonotype was seen more than once but under ten times. V usage is TRBV6-6 and J usage is TRBJ1-6, with D possibly being TRBD1 (6 bases). Trimming cost V 6 bases and J 3 bases, with 21 bases left between them. The germline gives CDR1 MNHNY, CDR2 SVGAGI (reference sequence). This CDR3 has 18 residues. CDR3 protein: CASRLFRGGGGYNSPLHF. CDR3 coding DNA: TGTGCCAGCAGACTTTTTCGGGGGGGCGGAGGCTATAATTCACCCCTCCACTTT.

This clonotype was detected many times. The chain has TRBV7-2 and TRBJ2-7, with TRBD2 matching over 7 bases. The CDR3 loop spans 14 amino acids. Germline trimming cut 1 base from V and 7 bases from J; bases unmatched to any gene: 7. The germline V gene encodes CDR1 SGHTA and CDR2 FQGNSA. CDR3 residues: CASSLVGGTGEQYV. The CDR3 DNA reads TGTGCCAGCAGCTTAGTCGGGGGGACTGGAGAGCAGTACGTC.

This clonotype was seen many times. V and J are TRBV2 and TRBJ2-2; D unresolved. The CDR3 loop spans 11 amino acids. Germline V CDR1 and CDR2: SNHLY, FYNNEI. V lost 6 bases to trimming and J lost 4 bases, with 3 bases between them. The CDR3 DNA follows: TGTGCCAGCAGCGTCACCGGGGAGCTGTTTTTT. Encoded protein: CASSVTGELFF.

This clonotype occurred a few times. The J gene is TRBJ2-2, the V gene TRBV5-1, with 8 bases fitting TRBD1. The V gene's germline CDR1 is SGHRS and CDR2 YFSETQ. The ends lost 2 bases at V and 7 bases at J; junction bases unmatched: 7. The CDR3 has 15 residues. CDR3 sequence reads: CASSLLQGAGGELFF. DNA of the CDR3: TGCGCCAGCAGCTTATTGCAGGGGGCCGGCGGGGAGCTGTTTTTT. Variable domain in full (rest from reference TRBV5-1 and TRBJ2-2): KAGVTQTPRYLIKTRGQQVTLSCSPISGHRSVSWYQQTPGQGLQFLFEYFSETQRNKGNFPGRFSGRQFSNSRSEMNVSTLELGDSALYLCASSLLQGAGGELFFGEGSRLTVL.

V usage is TRBV2 and J usage is TRBJ1-1; D gene uncertain. This CDR3 is 13 amino acids long. Trimming pared 7 bases from V and 0 bases from J, leaving 9 bases between. Looked up from germline, CDR1 is SNHLY and CDR2 is FYNNEI. DNA of the CDR3: TGTGCCAGCACTGTGGAACTGAACACTGAAGCTTTCTTT. Its protein is CASTVELNTEAFF.

The chain employs TRBV19 and TRBJ1-1, with 10 positions matching TRBD1. V lost 6 bases and J lost 4; bases outside the gene matches: 11. This CDR3 is 16 amino acids long. Germline CDR1 and CDR2: LNHDA and SQIVND (reference sequence). This CDR3 is CASSYGQGVGFTEAFF. The CDR3 DNA reads as TGTGCCAGTAGCTACGGACAGGGGGTCGGGTTCACTGAAGCTTTCTTT.

This clonotype was recorded a few times. V is TRBV5-1 and J is TRBJ2-3; 10 bases match TRBD2. V shed 9 bases, J shed 6 bases, and the junction held 10 bases outside the gene matches. CDR1 and CDR2 (germline): SGHRS, YFSETQ. CDR3 length: 14 amino acids. The CDR3 DNA follows: TGCGCCATCTCAGCGGGGGGGCCTGCGGATACGCAGTATTTT. It translates to CAISAGGPADTQYF.

J is TRBJ1-2 and V is TRBV18, with 9 bases matching TRBD1. CDR3 length: 14 amino acids. The V segment lost 6 bases and the J segment 7 bases; nucleotides outside the gene matches: 9. Germline CDR1 KGHSH, CDR2 LQKENI. CDR3 in amino acids: CASSPGQGGVGYTF. CDR3 nucleotide sequence: TGTGCCAGCTCGCCGGGACAGGGCGGTGTTGGCTACACCTTC.

The sample holds a few counts of this clonotype. The genes are TRBV7-2 and TRBJ2-5; D remains unclear. This CDR3 comprises 13 residues. The V and J ends lost 4 bases and 4 bases respectively, with 10 bases between them. Germline V gives CDR1 SGHTA, CDR2 FQGNSA. CDR3 in amino acids: CASSSLIRETQYF. The CDR3 region has the DNA TGTGCCAGCAGCTCCCTCATCAGAGAGACCCAGTACTTC.

This clonotype occurred a few times. This chain links TRBV5-1 with TRBJ2-1; 13 nucleotides match TRBD2. This CDR3 has 18 residues. Losses at the gene ends were 2 bases for V and 5 bases for J; bases not matched to a gene: 10. CDR1 is SGHRS and CDR2 is YFSETQ in the germline V gene. CDR3 DNA: TGCGCCAGCAGCTTACTAGCGGGGGGGCCGGTCGGCAACAATGAGCAGTTCTTC. It yields the protein CASSLLAGGPVGNNEQFF.

The chain couples TRBV7-9 to TRBJ2-2; D may be TRBD2 (6 bases). Germline CDR1 is SEHNR and CDR2 is FQNEAQ (reference sequence). The CDR3 contains 15 residues. Trimming shortened V by 3 bases and J by 3 bases, and 11 bases separated the two germline ends. The CDR3 loop is CASSFTGGDTGELFF. In nucleotides, the CDR3 is TGTGCCAGCAGCTTTACCGGGGGAGACACCGGGGAGCTGTTTTTT.

This clonotype was picked up a small number of times. The CDR3 loop is CASSLDMGGADTQYF. The CDR3 DNA is TGTGCCAGCAGCTTAGACATGGGCGGTGCAGATACGCAGTATTTT. This chain links TRBV7-9 with TRBJ2-3; no definite D call. The CDR3 is 15 residues long. Germline assignment: CDR1 SEHNR and CDR2 FQNEAQ (reference sequence). Trimming removed 1 base at V and 4 bases at J, with 12 bases between. Drawing the rest from reference TRBV7-9 and TRBJ2-3, the complete variable domain is DTGVSQNPRHKITKRGQNVTFRCDPISEHNRLYWYRQTLGQGPEFLTYFQNEAQLEKSRLLSDRFSAERPKGSFSTLEIQRTEQGDSAMYLCASSLDMGGADTQYFGPGTRLTVL.

This clonotype was observed a few times. This chain uses TRBV7-3 with TRBJ2-1, with a possible D match to TRBD2 (6 bases). This CDR3 comprises 14 residues. Deletions cut 0 bases from V and 9 bases from J, with 12 bases between. Germline CDR1 is SGHTA and CDR2 is FQGTGA. The CDR3 sequence is CASSLTFAGTEQFF. As DNA, the CDR3 is TGTGCCAGCAGCTTAACGTTTGCGGGGACTGAGCAGTTCTTC.

This clonotype was observed a handful of times. V and J are TRBV20-1 and TRBJ1-6, with D perhaps TRBD1 (5 bases). V was cut by 0 bases and J by 7 bases, with 13 bases left in between. This CDR3 spans 15 amino acids. The germline V gene has CDR1 DFQATT and CDR2 SNEGSKA (reference sequence). The CDR3, as DNA: TGCAGTGCTAGAGATCCAGGGATCCCCAATTCACCCCTCCACTTT. This encodes CSARDPGIPNSPLHF.

The rearrangement joins TRBV9 to TRBJ2-3; no definite D call. Trimming shortened V by 0 bases and J by 3 bases, and 5 bases separated the two germline ends. This CDR3 comprises 13 residues. Germline V gene sequence: CDR1 SGDLS, CDR2 YYNGEE. CDR3: CASSVEWTDTQYF. Written as DNA, the CDR3 is TGTGCCAGCAGCGTAGAATGGACAGATACGCAGTATTTT.

The rearrangement links TRBV9 to TRBJ1-3; D perhaps matches TRBD1 (5 bases). V was trimmed by 3 bases and J by 3 bases, leaving 10 bases between them. Per germline, CDR1 SGDLS and CDR2 YYNGEE. There are 14 residues in the CDR3. The CDR3 nucleotides are TGTGCCAGCAGCGGGGATGGGGGTGGAAACACCATATATTTT. Its protein product is CASSGDGGGNTIYF.

There are many counts of this clonotype. This sequence joins TRBV12-3 or TRBV12-4 and TRBJ1-5; D unclear. This CDR3 region has 15 residues. V was trimmed by 3 bases and J by 3 bases, leaving 12 bases between them. CDR3 in amino acids: CASSLASGNNQPQHF. The CDR3 region has the DNA TGTGCCAGCAGTTTGGCCTCGGGGAACAATCAGCCCCAGCATTTT.

This clonotype was seen more than once but under ten times. The rearrangement joins TRBV7-3 to TRBJ2-3; the D is unclear. Trimming stripped 4 bases from V and 0 bases from J, with 8 bases between. The germline V gene encodes CDR1 SGHTA and CDR2 FQGTGA. This CDR3 comprises 14 residues. CDR3 residues: CASSSSHSTDTQYF. CDR3 coding DNA: TGTGCCAGCAGCTCATCCCATAGCACAGATACGCAGTATTTT.

This chain connects TRBV30 to TRBJ1-5, with unresolved D. Deletions cut 2 bases from V and 4 bases from J, with 9 bases between. There are 13 residues in the CDR3. Germline CDR1 reads GTSNPN; CDR2 reads SVGIG (reference sequence). The CDR3 loop reads CAWSSRPNQPQHF. The CDR3 region has the DNA TGTGCCTGGAGTTCTCGGCCGAATCAGCCCCAGCATTTT.

Only a few counts were recorded for this clonotype. The V and J genes are TRBV7-2 and TRBJ1-1; D is undetermined. CDR3 length: 13 residues. Germline V gene lookup returns CDR1 SGHTA and CDR2 FQGNSA. Trimming removed 3 bases at V and 6 bases at J, with 11 bases between. This CDR3 is CASSFRGGAEAFF. CDR3 coding DNA: TGTGCCAGCAGCTTCCGCGGCGGGGCTGAAGCTTTCTTT.